This TCR beta chain came from a study of T-cell memory formation after mild COVID-19. Turning to the study itself: Among the donors, TCR clusters were largely specific to each donor.

MiXCR, run by TCRdb on the 5' RACE reads, gives a single entry per CDR3 protein. The data contain 250,000 to 300,000 distinct CDR3 sequences, about 16% of them singletons. General observations from the study: Shrinking CD4+ clones resided mostly in CM and EM, and CD8+ ones in EMRA.

A note on this clonotype: Its antigen is unknown.

This TCR was recovered from a young man who had mild COVID-19 (a few samples of this study predate the infection). Cell type and time point are not known. Sequencing input: PBMCs or a T cell subset sorted from them (not recorded which).

CDR3 region: CASSEADEKLFF. The CDR3 DNA follows: TGTGCCAGCAGTGAAGCGGATGAAAAACTGTTTTTT. The rearrangement uses TRBV2 and TRBJ1-4; D ambiguous. Per the germline V gene, CDR1 is SNHLY and CDR2 is FYNNEI. This CDR3 is built from 12 residues. Between the trimmed V and J ends, which lost 0 bases and 6 bases, there was a span of 2 bases.